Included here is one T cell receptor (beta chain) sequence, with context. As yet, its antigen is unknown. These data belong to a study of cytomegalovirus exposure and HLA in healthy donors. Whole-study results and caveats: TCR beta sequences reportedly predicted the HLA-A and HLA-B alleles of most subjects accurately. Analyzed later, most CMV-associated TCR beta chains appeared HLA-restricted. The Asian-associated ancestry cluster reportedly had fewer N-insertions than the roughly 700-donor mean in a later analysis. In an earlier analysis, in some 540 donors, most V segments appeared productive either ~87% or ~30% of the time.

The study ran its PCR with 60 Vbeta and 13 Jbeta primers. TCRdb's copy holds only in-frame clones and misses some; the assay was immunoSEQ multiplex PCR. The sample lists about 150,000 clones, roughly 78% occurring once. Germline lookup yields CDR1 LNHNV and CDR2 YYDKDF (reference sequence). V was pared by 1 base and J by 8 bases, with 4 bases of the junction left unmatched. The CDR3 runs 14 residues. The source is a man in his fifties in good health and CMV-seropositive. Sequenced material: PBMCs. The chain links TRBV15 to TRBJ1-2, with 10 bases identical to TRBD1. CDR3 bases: TGTGCCACCAGCAGAGGGGGACAGGGGTGGGGCTACACCTTC. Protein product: CATSRGGQGWGYTF.